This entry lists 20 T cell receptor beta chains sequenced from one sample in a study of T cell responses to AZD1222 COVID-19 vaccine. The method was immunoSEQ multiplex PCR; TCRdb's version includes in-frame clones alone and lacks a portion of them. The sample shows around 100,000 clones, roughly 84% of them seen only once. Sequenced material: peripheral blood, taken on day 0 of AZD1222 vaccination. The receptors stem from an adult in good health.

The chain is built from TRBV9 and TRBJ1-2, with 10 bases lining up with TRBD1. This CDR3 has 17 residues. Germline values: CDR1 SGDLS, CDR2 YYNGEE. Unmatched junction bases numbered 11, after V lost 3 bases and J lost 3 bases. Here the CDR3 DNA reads TGTGCCAGCAGCGCCCCACCCGGGACAGGGGCCCACTATGGCTACACCTTC. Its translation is CASSAPPGTGAHYGYTF.

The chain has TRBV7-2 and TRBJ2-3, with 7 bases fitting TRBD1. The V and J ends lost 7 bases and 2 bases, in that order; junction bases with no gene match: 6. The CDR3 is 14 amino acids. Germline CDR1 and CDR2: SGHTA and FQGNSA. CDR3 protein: CASTLDRVTDTQYF. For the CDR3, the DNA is TGTGCCAGCACCCTAGACAGGGTCACAGATACGCAGTATTTT.

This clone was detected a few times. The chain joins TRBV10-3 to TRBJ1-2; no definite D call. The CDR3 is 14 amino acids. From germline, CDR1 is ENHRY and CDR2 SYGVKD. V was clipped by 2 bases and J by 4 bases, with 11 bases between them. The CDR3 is CAISEGLAGYGYTF. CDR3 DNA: TGTGCCATCAGTGAGGGGCTAGCCGGCTATGGCTACACCTTC.

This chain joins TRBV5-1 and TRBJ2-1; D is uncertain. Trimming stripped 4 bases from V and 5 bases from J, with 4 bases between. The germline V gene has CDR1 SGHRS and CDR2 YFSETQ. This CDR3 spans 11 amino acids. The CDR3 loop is CASSQHNEQFF. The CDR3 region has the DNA TGCGCCAGCAGCCAACACAATGAGCAGTTCTTC.

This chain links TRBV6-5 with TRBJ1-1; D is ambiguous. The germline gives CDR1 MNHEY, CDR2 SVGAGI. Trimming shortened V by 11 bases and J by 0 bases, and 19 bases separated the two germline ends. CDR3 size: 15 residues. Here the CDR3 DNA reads TGTGCCGCATACTTAGAAAGGAAGATGAACACTGAAGCTTTCTTT. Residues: CAAYLERKMNTEAFF.

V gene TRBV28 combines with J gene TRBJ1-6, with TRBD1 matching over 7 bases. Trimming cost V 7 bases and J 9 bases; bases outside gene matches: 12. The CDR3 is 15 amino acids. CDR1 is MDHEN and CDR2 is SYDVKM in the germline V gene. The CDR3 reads CASTRVGTVLSPLHF. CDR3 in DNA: TGTGCCAGCACCCGAGTTGGGACAGTCCTTTCACCCCTCCACTTT.

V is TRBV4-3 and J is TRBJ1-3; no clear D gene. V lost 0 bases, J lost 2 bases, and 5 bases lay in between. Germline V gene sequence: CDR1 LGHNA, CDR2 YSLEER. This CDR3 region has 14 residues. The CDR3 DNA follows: TGCGCCAGCAGCCAAGAGGCCGCTGGAAACACCATATATTTT. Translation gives CASSQEAAGNTIYF.

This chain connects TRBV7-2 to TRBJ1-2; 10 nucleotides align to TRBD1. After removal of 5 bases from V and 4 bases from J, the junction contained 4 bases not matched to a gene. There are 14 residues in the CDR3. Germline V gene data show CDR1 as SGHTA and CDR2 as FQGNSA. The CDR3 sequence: CASSPWTGGYGYTF. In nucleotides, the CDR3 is TGTGCCAGCAGCCCGTGGACAGGGGGCTATGGCTACACCTTC.

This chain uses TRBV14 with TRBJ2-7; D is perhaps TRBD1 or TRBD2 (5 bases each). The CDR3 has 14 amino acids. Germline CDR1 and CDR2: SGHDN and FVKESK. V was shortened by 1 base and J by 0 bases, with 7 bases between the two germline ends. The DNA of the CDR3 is TGTGCCAGCAGCCAAGGGGACCGCTCCTACGAGCAGTACTTC. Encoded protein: CASSQGDRSYEQYF.

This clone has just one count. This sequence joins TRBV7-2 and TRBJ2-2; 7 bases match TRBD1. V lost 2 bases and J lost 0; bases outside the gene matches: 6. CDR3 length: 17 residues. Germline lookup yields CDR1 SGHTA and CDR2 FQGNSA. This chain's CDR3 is CASSLNPGQTNTGELFF. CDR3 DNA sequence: TGTGCCAGCAGCTTAAACCCGGGACAGACGAACACCGGGGAGCTGTTTTTT.

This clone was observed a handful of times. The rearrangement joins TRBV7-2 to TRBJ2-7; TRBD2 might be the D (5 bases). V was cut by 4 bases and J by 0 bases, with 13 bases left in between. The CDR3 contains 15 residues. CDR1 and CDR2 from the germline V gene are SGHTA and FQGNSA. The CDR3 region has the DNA TGTGCCAGCAGCTCCGGGAAGGGCGACTCCTACGAGCAGTACTTC. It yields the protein CASSSGKGDSYEQYF.

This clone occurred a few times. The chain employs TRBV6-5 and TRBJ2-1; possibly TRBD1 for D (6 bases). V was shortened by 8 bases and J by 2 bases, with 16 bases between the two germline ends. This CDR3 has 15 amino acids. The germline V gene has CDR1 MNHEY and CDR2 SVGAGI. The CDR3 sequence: CASHPWGRTYNEQFF. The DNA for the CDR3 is TGTGCCAGCCACCCTTGGGGGCGTACCTACAATGAGCAGTTCTTC.

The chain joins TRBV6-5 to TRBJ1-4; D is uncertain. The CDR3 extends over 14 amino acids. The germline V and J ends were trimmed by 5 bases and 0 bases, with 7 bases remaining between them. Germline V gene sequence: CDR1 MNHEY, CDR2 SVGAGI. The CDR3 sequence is CASSQQSTNEKLFF. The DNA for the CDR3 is TGTGCCAGCAGTCAACAGTCAACTAATGAAAAACTGTTTTTT.

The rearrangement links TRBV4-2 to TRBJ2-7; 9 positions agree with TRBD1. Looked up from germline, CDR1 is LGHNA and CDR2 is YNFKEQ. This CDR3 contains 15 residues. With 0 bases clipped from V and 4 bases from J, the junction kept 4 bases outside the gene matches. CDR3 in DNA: TGTGCCAGCAGCCAAGATTGGGGACAGGGTTACGAGCAGTACTTC. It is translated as CASSQDWGQGYEQYF.

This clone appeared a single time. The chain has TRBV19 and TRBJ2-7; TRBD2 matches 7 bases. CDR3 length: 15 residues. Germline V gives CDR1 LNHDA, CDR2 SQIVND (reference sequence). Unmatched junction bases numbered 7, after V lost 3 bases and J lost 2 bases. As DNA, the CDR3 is TGTGCCAGTAGTATTATACGCGGGGGAGCCTACGAGCAGTACTTC. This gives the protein CASSIIRGGAYEQYF.

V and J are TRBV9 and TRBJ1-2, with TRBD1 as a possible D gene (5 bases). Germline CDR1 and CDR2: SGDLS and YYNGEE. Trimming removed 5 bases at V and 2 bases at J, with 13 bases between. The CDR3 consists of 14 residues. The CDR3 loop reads CASRPSGGNYGYTF. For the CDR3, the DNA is TGTGCCAGCAGACCGTCGGGGGGAAACTATGGCTACACCTTC.

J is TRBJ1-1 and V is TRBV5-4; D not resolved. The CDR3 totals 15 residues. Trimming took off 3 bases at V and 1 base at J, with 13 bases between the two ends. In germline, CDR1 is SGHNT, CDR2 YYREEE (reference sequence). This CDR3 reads CASSSPPHGNTEAFF. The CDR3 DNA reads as TGTGCCAGCAGCTCGCCTCCCCACGGGAACACTGAAGCTTTCTTT.

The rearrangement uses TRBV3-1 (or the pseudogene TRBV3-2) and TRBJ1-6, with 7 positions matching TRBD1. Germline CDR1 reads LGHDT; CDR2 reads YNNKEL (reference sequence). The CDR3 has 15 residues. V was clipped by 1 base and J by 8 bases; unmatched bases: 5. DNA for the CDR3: TGTGCCAGCAGCCAAGTTGTGCAGGGGGATTCACCCCTCCACTTT. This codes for CASSQVVQGDSPLHF.

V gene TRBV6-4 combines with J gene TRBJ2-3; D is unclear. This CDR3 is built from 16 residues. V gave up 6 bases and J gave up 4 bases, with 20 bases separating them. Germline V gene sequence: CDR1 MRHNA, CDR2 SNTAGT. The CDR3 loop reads CASRTYGEVRSDTQYF. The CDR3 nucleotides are TGTGCCAGCAGGACATATGGGGAAGTTCGATCAGATACGCAGTATTTT.

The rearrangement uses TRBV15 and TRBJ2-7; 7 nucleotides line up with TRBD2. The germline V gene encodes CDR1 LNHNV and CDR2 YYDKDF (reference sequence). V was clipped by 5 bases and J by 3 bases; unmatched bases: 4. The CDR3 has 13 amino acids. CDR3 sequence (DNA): TGTGCCACCAGCGGGGGGGGTCGCTACGAGCAGTACTTC. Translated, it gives CATSGGGRYEQYF.